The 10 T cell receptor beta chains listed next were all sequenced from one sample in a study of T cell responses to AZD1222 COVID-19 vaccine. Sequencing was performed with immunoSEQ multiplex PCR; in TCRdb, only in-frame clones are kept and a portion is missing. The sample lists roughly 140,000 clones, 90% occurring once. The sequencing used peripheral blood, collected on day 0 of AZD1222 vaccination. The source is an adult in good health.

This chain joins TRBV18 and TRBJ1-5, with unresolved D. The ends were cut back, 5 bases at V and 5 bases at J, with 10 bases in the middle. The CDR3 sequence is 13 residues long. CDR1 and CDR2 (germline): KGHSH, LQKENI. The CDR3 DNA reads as TGTGCCAGCTCAAGAGACCAATATCAGCCCCAGCATTTT. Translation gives CASSRDQYQPQHF.

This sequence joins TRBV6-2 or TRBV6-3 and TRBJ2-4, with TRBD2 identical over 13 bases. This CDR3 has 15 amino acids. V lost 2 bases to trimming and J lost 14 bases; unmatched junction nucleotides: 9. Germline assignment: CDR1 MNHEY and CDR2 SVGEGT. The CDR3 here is CASSYLGLAGSEEYF. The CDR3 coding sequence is TGTGCCAGCAGTTACCTGGGACTAGCGGGATCAGAAGAGTACTTC.

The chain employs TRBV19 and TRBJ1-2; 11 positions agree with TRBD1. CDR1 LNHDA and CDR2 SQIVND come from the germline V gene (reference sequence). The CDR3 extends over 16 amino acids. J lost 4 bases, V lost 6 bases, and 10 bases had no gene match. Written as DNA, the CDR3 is TGTGCCAGTAGGGGGACAGGGGGAGAAGCCATCTATGGCTACACCTTC. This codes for CASRGTGGEAIYGYTF.

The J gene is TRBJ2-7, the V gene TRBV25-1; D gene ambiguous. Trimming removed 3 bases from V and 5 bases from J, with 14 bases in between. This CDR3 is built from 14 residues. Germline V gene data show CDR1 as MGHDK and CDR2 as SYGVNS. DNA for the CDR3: TGTGCCAGCAGTGATCTGGGGATGAAGGACGAGCAGTACTTC. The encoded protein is CASSDLGMKDEQYF.

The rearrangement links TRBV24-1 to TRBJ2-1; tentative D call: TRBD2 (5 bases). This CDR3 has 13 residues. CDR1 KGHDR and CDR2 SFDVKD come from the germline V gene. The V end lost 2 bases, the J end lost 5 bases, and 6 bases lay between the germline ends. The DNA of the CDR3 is TGTGCCACCAGTGATTGGACTGACAATGAGCAGTTCTTC. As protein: CATSDWTDNEQFF.

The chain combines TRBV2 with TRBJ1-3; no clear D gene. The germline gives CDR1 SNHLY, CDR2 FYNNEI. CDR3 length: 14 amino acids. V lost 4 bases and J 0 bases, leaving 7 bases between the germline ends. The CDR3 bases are TGTGCCAGCAGTGGAGTGTTCTCTGGAAACACCATATATTTT. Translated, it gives CASSGVFSGNTIYF.

CDR3 residues: CASSFVNQETQYF. The CDR3 coding sequence is TGTGCCAGCAGTTTTGTGAACCAAGAGACCCAGTACTTC. The V call is TRBV12-3 or TRBV12-4, the J call TRBJ2-5; unclear D gene. The CDR3 has 13 amino acids. V dropped 3 bases and J dropped 0 bases, with 5 bases sitting between them.

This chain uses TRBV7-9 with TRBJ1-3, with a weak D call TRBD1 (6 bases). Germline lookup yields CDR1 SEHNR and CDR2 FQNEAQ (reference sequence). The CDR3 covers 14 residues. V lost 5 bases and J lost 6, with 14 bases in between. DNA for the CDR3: TGTGCCAGCAGCCTGAGGACAGACCTAAACACCATATATTTT. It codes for CASSLRTDLNTIYF.

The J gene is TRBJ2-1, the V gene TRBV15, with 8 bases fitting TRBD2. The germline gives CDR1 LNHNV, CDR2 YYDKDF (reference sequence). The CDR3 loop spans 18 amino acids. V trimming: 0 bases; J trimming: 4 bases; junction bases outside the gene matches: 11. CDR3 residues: CATSREESSGIPYNEQFF. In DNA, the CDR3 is TGTGCCACCAGCAGAGAGGAAAGTAGCGGGATCCCGTACAATGAGCAGTTCTTC.

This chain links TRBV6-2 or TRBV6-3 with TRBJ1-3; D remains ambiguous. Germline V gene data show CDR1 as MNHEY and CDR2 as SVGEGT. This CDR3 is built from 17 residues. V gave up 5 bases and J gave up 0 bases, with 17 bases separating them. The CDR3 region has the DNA TGTGCCAGCAGTCCCCATTGGAGGTACTACTCTGGAAACACCATATATTTT. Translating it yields CASSPHWRYYSGNTIYF.